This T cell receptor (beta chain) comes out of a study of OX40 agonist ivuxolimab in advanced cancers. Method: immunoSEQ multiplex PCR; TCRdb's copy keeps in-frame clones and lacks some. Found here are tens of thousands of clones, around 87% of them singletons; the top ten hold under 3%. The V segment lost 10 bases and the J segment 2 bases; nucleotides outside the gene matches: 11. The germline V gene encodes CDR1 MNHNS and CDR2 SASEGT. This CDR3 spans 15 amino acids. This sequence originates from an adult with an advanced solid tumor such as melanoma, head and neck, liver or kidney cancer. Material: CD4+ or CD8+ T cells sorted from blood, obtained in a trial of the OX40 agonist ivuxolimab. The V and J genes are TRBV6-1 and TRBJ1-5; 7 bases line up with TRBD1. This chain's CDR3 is CATNRGFGGNQPQHF. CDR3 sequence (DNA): TGTGCCACAAACAGGGGTTTCGGAGGCAATCAGCCCCAGCATTTT.